A selection of T cell receptor beta chains follows, all from one sample in a study of response to subunit inactivated influenza vaccine. One entry per CDR3 protein results from TCRdb running MiXCR on the RT-PCR reads. The sample includes roughly 700,000 distinct CDR3 sequences, approximately 13% of them seen just once. Here the sequenced sample was PBMCs from blood, taken around 14 days before vaccination. The receptors originated from a man aged 45-60 years who received an inactivated influenza vaccine. Both conserved end residues are part of each CDR3. D genes are given only for firm matches. The listing skips clone size in some rows; elsewhere it reads once, few, many or a size class.

CDR3aa,CDR3nt,abundance,j_gene,v_gene,d_gene
CASSLGGRENQPQHF,TGTGCCAGCAGTTTGGGGGGCAGGGAAAATCAGCCCCAGCATTTT,few,TRBJ1-5,TRBV28,NA
CSANDVASTDTQYF,TGCAGTGCCAACGACGTTGCTAGCACAGATACGCAGTATTTT,NA,TRBJ2-3,TRBV20-1,NA
CASSYFRLSGEREKLFF,TGTGCCAGCAGTTACTTCCGCCTGTCAGGGGAACGAGAAAAACTGTTTTTT,many,TRBJ1-4,TRBV6-5,NA
CASSHLPGQGRNSPLHF,TGCGCCAGCAGCCATCTCCCGGGACAGGGGCGAAATTCACCCCTCCACTTT,NA,TRBJ1-6,TRBV4-3,TRBD1
CASSWTENTGELFF,TGTGCCAGCAGTTGGACGGAGAACACCGGGGAGCTGTTTTTT,few,TRBJ2-2,TRBV12-3/TRBV12-4,NA
CATKSNSGSDETQYF,TGCGCCACCAAAAGTAATAGCGGGAGCGATGAGACCCAGTACTTC,NA,TRBJ2-5,TRBV5-1,TRBD2
CASSYSLTGMKQFF,TGTGCCAGCAGTTACTCCCTGACAGGGATGAAGCAGTTCTTC,few,TRBJ2-1,TRBV6-2/TRBV6-3,TRBD1
CSALGDRINEQFF,TGCAGTGCCCTCGGGGACAGGATCAATGAGCAGTTCTTC,few,TRBJ2-1,TRBV20-1,TRBD1
CASSSLRQGAIYGYTF,TGTGCCAGCAGTAGCCTCCGACAGGGGGCTATCTATGGCTACACCTTC,few,TRBJ1-2,TRBV12-3/TRBV12-4,TRBD1
CASSPGTSGTNEQYF,TGTGCCAGCAGCCCAGGGACTAGCGGGACCAACGAGCAGTACTTC,few,TRBJ2-7,TRBV7-9,TRBD2
CSVQARFGQTQYF,TGCAGCGTGCAAGCCCGGTTCGGACAGACCCAGTACTTC,NA,TRBJ2-5,TRBV29-1,NA
CATSRGQGRDGEEQYF,TGTGCCACCAGCAGGGGACAGGGCCGAGATGGAGAGGAGCAGTACTTC,few,TRBJ2-7,TRBV15,TRBD1
CASSFTSRGARGEAFF,TGTGCCAGCAGTTTTACCTCGAGGGGGGCGCGAGGTGAAGCTTTCTTT,few,TRBJ1-1,TRBV27,NA
CASSLGGGYTEAFF,TGTGCCAGCAGCTTAGGAGGGGGGTACACTGAAGCTTTCTTT,few,TRBJ1-1,TRBV7-9,NA
CASSYSSGTNSPLHF,TGTGCCAGCAGTTACTCGAGCGGGACAAATTCACCCCTCCACTTT,NA,TRBJ1-6,TRBV6-5,NA
CSARDVSRGGRGLQTQYF,TGCAGTGCTAGAGATGTTTCTAGAGGCGGGAGAGGTTTGCAGACCCAGTACTTC,NA,TRBJ2-5,TRBV20-1,TRBD2
CASSQDRVDSPLHF,TGTGCCAGCAGCCAGGACAGGGTGGATTCACCCCTCCACTTT,many,TRBJ1-6,TRBV14,TRBD1
CAWSVLRGLPDTQYF,TGTGCCTGGAGTGTCCTCAGGGGGCTCCCAGATACGCAGTATTTT,NA,TRBJ2-3,TRBV30,TRBD1
CASSDRGGTAGIQYF,TGTGCCAGTAGTGATAGGGGAGGGACAGCGGGCATTCAGTACTTC,NA,TRBJ2-4,TRBV19,NA
CSVTKTAYFQETQYF,TGCAGCGTTACAAAGACAGCTTATTTCCAAGAGACCCAGTACTTC,NA,TRBJ2-5,TRBV29-1,NA
CSVEGQTETQYF,TGCAGCGTTGAAGGGCAAACGGAGACCCAGTACTTC,few,TRBJ2-5,TRBV29-1,NA
CASSPLLRTGNSYGYTF,TGTGCCAGCAGTCCCCTCCTCCGGACAGGGAATTCCTATGGCTACACCTTC,few,TRBJ1-2,TRBV28,TRBD1
CSAPRGGTEAFF,TGCAGTGCCCCTAGGGGGGGCACTGAAGCTTTCTTT,NA,TRBJ1-1,TRBV20-1,NA
CASSLLPVSTDTQYF,TGTGCCAGCAGTTTATTGCCAGTAAGCACAGATACGCAGTATTTT,NA,TRBJ2-3,TRBV28,NA
CASSVAQGVTYEQYF,TGTGCCAGCAGCGTAGCGCAGGGGGTGACCTACGAGCAGTACTTC,NA,TRBJ2-7,TRBV9,TRBD1
CASSLLGGSGAFF,TGTGCCAGCAGCTTATTGGGGGGCTCGGGGGCTTTCTTT,few,TRBJ1-1,TRBV7-2,NA
CASSPLQGTGELFF,TGTGCCAGCTCACCACTTCAGGGGACCGGGGAGCTGTTTTTT,many,TRBJ2-2,TRBV18,NA
CASSLPRQTRTSGYEQYF,TGTGCCAGCAGCTTACCGCGCCAAACACGGACTAGCGGCTACGAGCAGTACTTC,few,TRBJ2-7,TRBV7-2,TRBD2
CSTDRGPNTEAFF,TGCAGTACCGATCGGGGCCCGAACACTGAAGCTTTCTTT,few,TRBJ1-1,TRBV20-1,NA
CASSLETGGIYGYTF,TGTGCCAGCAGCTTAGAAACAGGGGGCATCTATGGCTACACCTTC,NA,TRBJ1-2,TRBV7-9,TRBD1
CASRAWGEGTDTQYF,TGTGCCAGCAGGGCCTGGGGAGAGGGTACAGATACGCAGTATTTT,NA,TRBJ2-3,TRBV6-1,NA
CASSATSGARSYEQYF,TGCGCCAGCAGCGCCACTAGCGGGGCCCGATCCTACGAGCAGTACTTC,few,TRBJ2-7,TRBV5-1,TRBD2
CASGLDNAYEQYF,TGTGCTAGTGGTTTGGATAATGCCTACGAGCAGTACTTC,once,TRBJ2-7,TRBV12-5,NA
CASSTGPDQETQYF,TGTGCCAGCAGCACGGGACCAGACCAAGAGACCCAGTACTTC,NA,TRBJ2-5,TRBV25-1,NA
CSVEVPGTLWDYGYTF,TGCAGCGTTGAGGTTCCCGGGACCCTGTGGGACTATGGCTACACCTTC,NA,TRBJ1-2,TRBV29-1,NA
CSGAGGHVDTQYF,TGCAGTGGCGCGGGGGGGCATGTAGATACGCAGTATTTT,NA,TRBJ2-3,TRBV20-1,TRBD2
CATGRARDKNTGELFF,TGTGCCACCGGAAGAGCCCGGGACAAAAACACCGGGGAGCTGTTTTTT,NA,TRBJ2-2,TRBV10-3,NA
CASSEVVSDEKLFF,TGTGCCAGCAGCGAGGTAGTATCGGATGAAAAACTGTTTTTT,NA,TRBJ1-4,TRBV7-9,NA
CASSKAKVLAGGPFSYNEQFF,TGTGCCAGCAGCAAAGCCAAAGTACTAGCGGGGGGCCCTTTCTCCTACAATGAGCAGTTCTTC,few,TRBJ2-1,TRBV21-1,NA
CASGGGRGMRTEAFF,TGTGCCTCGGGAGGAGGGCGCGGTATGAGAACTGAAGCTTTCTTT,NA,TRBJ1-1,TRBV7-9,NA
CSAITGTGYTDTQYF,TGCAGTGCTATCACTGGGACAGGGTATACAGATACGCAGTATTTT,few,TRBJ2-3,TRBV20-1,TRBD1
CSAGTYSLAYNEQFF,TGCAGTGCGGGTACCTATAGCCTCGCCTACAATGAGCAGTTCTTC,few,TRBJ2-1,TRBV20-1,NA
CAWSVSGVSYEQYF,TGTGCCTGGAGTGTCTCAGGGGTCTCCTACGAGCAGTACTTC,many,TRBJ2-7,TRBV30,NA
CASSFSSGLGGYNEQFF,TGTGCCAGCAGTTTCTCGTCCGGACTTGGGGGGTACAATGAGCAGTTCTTC,NA,TRBJ2-1,TRBV5-5,NA
CSARDPKTSTISTDTQYF,TGCAGTGCTAGAGATCCGAAGACTTCCACCATCAGCACAGATACGCAGTATTTT,few,TRBJ2-3,TRBV20-1,NA
CASSHRTYNEQFF,TGTGCCAGCAGCCACCGGACATACAATGAGCAGTTCTTC,NA,TRBJ2-1,TRBV4-2,NA
CASSQHLWTSGMITTYEQYF,TGCGCCAGCAGCCAACATCTTTGGACTAGCGGGATGATCACGACCTACGAGCAGTACTTC,few,TRBJ2-7,TRBV4-1,TRBD2
CASSSSGTPRLNTGELFF,TGTGCCAGCAGTAGTTCCGGGACCCCTCGTCTAAACACCGGGGAGCTGTTTTTT,NA,TRBJ2-2,TRBV9,NA
CASSLMFGSYEQYF,TGTGCCAGCAGCTTAATGTTTGGGTCCTACGAGCAGTACTTC,NA,TRBJ2-7,TRBV5-8,NA
CASSAMTSPKETQYF,TGTGCCAGCAGCGCGATGACTAGCCCAAAAGAGACCCAGTACTTC,NA,TRBJ2-5,TRBV9,TRBD2
CASSGTSGITDTQYF,TGTGCCAGCAGCGGTACTAGCGGGATCACAGATACGCAGTATTTT,few,TRBJ2-3,TRBV11-2,TRBD2
CATLKAGGIDTQYF,TGTGCCACCCTCAAGGCGGGGGGAATAGATACGCAGTATTTT,NA,TRBJ2-3,TRBV10-3,TRBD2
CASSYKTTGDTYEQYF,TGTGCCAGCAGCTACAAGACGACAGGGGATACCTACGAGCAGTACTTC,NA,TRBJ2-7,TRBV11-2,TRBD1
CASSSRTGESSPLHF,TGTGCCAGCAGCTCCCGGACAGGGGAGAGTTCACCCCTCCACTTT,NA,TRBJ1-6,TRBV7-2,TRBD1
CASSPPGNQPQHF,TGTGCCAGCTCACCACCAGGCAATCAGCCCCAGCATTTT,NA,TRBJ1-5,TRBV18,NA